The 21 T cell receptor beta chains reported below all come from one sample, sequenced in a study of blood T cell repertoires in COVID-19. The repertoire was sequenced with immunoSEQ multiplex PCR; TCRdb's copy has only in-frame clones and lacks some. The profile covers approximately 150,000 clones, with roughly 80% appearing a single time and about 5.3% taken by the ten largest. The sequenced sample consisted of PBMCs or T cells enriched from blood (not recorded which). These receptors all come from a woman between 35 and 50 years old with acute COVID-19.

V usage is TRBV3-1 (or the pseudogene TRBV3-2) and J usage is TRBJ1-6, with 8 bases matching TRBD1. CDR3 length: 19 residues. Germline CDR1 LGHDT, CDR2 YNNKEL (reference sequence). The V segment lost 4 bases and the J segment 6 bases; nucleotides outside the gene matches: 17. The CDR3 nucleotides read TGTGCCAGCAGCCCTTCCCTCGTTAGGACAGGGTTCCGTAATTCACCCCTCCACTTT. It encodes CASSPSLVRTGFRNSPLHF.

The chain employs TRBV2 and TRBJ1-2, with 7 bases that match TRBD1. The CDR3 extends over 14 amino acids. Germline-derived CDR1 and CDR2 are SNHLY and FYNNEI. The V and J ends lost 6 bases and 4 bases, in that order; junction bases with no gene match: 8. This CDR3 is CASSGQETIYGYTF. In DNA, the CDR3 is TGTGCCAGCAGCGGACAGGAGACTATCTATGGCTACACCTTC.

CDR3 DNA: TGTGCCAGCAGCGTATTCTCAAGGGACAGCTCCTACAATGAGCAGTTCTTC. Protein: CASSVFSRDSSYNEQFF. This chain uses TRBV9 with TRBJ2-1, with 7 bases identical to TRBD1. V shed 1 base, J shed 0 bases, and the junction held 7 bases outside the gene matches. The germline V gene has CDR1 SGDLS and CDR2 YYNGEE. This CDR3 is built from 17 residues. The variable domain in full, completed from reference TRBV9 and TRBJ2-1, reads DSGVTQTPKHLITATGQRVTLRCSPRSGDLSVYWYQQSLDQGLQFLIQYYNGEERAKGNILERFSAQQFPDLHSELNLSSLELGDSALYFCASSVFSRDSSYNEQFFGPGTRLTVL.

V and J are TRBV7-9 and TRBJ2-7; 7 nucleotides match TRBD1. V shed 3 bases, J shed 9 bases, and the junction held 8 bases outside the gene matches. Germline CDR1 reads SEHNR; CDR2 reads FQNEAQ (reference sequence). The CDR3 is 13 amino acids. The CDR3 coding sequence is TGTGCCAGCAGCTTCGACAGGGAGAGGTGGCAGTACTTC. The encoded protein is CASSFDRERWQYF.

V is TRBV6-5 and J is TRBJ1-1, with D unclear. V was cut by 6 bases and J by 5 bases, with 19 bases left in between. This CDR3 spans 15 amino acids. Looked up from germline, CDR1 is MNHEY and CDR2 is SVGAGI. CDR3 bases: TGTGCCAGCAGCACCTGGGCCCTCGGAGGGACTGAAGCTTTCTTT. Translation: CASSTWALGGTEAFF.

This chain connects TRBV11-3 to TRBJ2-1; TRBD2 aligns across 7 bases. The trim removed 4 bases at V and 6 bases at J, leaving 3 bases unmatched. Germline V gene data show CDR1 as SGHNT and CDR2 as YENEEA. The CDR3 totals 13 residues. The chain's CDR3 is CASSSWTSNEQFF. CDR3 coding DNA: TGTGCCAGCAGCTCCTGGACTAGCAATGAGCAGTTCTTC.

The gene calls are TRBV11-3 and TRBJ1-5; D unresolved. Germline-derived CDR1 and CDR2 are SGHNT and YENEEA. Trimming left V 5 bases short and J 8 bases short, with 13 bases between. The CDR3 has 13 amino acids. DNA of the CDR3: TGTGCCAGCAGCCCATCCACCGAGGAGCCCCAGCATTTT. Translation gives CASSPSTEEPQHF.

This chain connects TRBV9 to TRBJ1-1; perhaps TRBD1 as D (6 bases). The V end lost 0 bases, the J end lost 6 bases, and 12 bases lay between the germline ends. The CDR3 sequence is 14 residues long. Germline assignment: CDR1 SGDLS and CDR2 YYNGEE. The CDR3 loop is CASSVVWGRAEAFF. The CDR3 DNA sequence: TGTGCCAGCAGCGTAGTTTGGGGGCGGGCTGAAGCTTTCTTT.

J is TRBJ1-2 and V is TRBV12-3 or TRBV12-4; maybe TRBD1 (6 bases). Trimming shortened V by 5 bases and J by 8 bases, and 9 bases separated the two germline ends. CDR3 length: 11 residues. The chain's CDR3 is CASSLGQGYTF. Here the CDR3 DNA reads TGTGCCAGCAGTCTCGGACAGGGCTACACCTTC.

V and J are TRBV7-2 and TRBJ2-7; 8 bases line up with TRBD2. Per the germline V gene, CDR1 is SGHTA and CDR2 is FQGNSA. V gave up 5 bases and J gave up 4 bases; unmatched junction bases: 7. This CDR3 comprises 14 residues. Here the CDR3 DNA reads TGTGCCAGCAGCATCGGGACTAGTCTGTACGAGCAGTACTTC. Protein sequence: CASSIGTSLYEQYF. Combining the CDR3 with reference TRBV7-2 and TRBJ2-7 gives the whole variable domain GAGVSQSPSNKVTEKGKDVELRCDPISGHTALYWYRQSLGQGLEFLIYFQGNSAPDKSGLPSDRFSAERTGGSVSTLTIQRTQQEDSAVYLCASSIGTSLYEQYFGPGTRLTVT.

This chain connects TRBV7-9 to TRBJ2-1; TRBD2 matches at 8 bases. V shed 5 bases and J 10 bases; nucleotides not matched to a gene: 7. From germline, CDR1 is SEHNR and CDR2 FQNEAQ (reference sequence). The CDR3 has 13 residues. The DNA of the CDR3 is TGTGCCAGCAGCCCGCGGGAGGCGAGGGAGCAGTTCTTC. This translates into CASSPREAREQFF.

V gene TRBV19 combines with J gene TRBJ1-5; D is perhaps TRBD1 (5 bases). The germline V gene encodes CDR1 LNHDA and CDR2 SQIVND (reference sequence). Trimming stripped 4 bases from V and 0 bases from J, with 13 bases between. The CDR3 is made up of 16 amino acids. The CDR3 DNA reads TGTGCCAGTAGTACGTACAGGAGCCCTAGCAATCAGCCCCAGCATTTT. It codes for CASSTYRSPSNQPQHF.

The gene calls are TRBV4-1 and TRBJ2-3; 9 nucleotides line up with TRBD2. The V and J ends lost 0 bases and 1 base, in that order; junction bases with no gene match: 11. The length of the CDR3 is 19 residues. From germline, CDR1 is MGHRA and CDR2 YSYEKL. In DNA, the CDR3 is TGCGCCAGCAGCCAAGATGGGGGTAGCGGGAGAAAGGGCACAGATACGCAGTATTTT. This translates into CASSQDGGSGRKGTDTQYF.

The chain is built from TRBV7-3 and TRBJ2-5; no reliable D call. Per germline, CDR1 SGHTA and CDR2 FQGTGA. The CDR3 is made up of 15 amino acids. Deletions cut 5 bases from V and 4 bases from J, with 17 bases between. CDR3 amino acids: CASSPAVASRETQYF. CDR3 in DNA: TGTGCCAGCAGCCCCGCGGTAGCTAGTCGAGAGACCCAGTACTTC. Together with reference TRBV7-3 and TRBJ2-5, the CDR3 gives the full variable domain: GAGVSQTPSNKVTEKGKYVELRCDPISGHTALYWYRQSLGQGPEFLIYFQGTGAADDSGLPNDRFFAVRPEGSVSTLKIQRTERGDSAVYLCASSPAVASRETQYFGPGTRLLVL.

To note about this clone: The sample holds other DNA sequences that translate to the same CDR3. The J gene is TRBJ1-2, the V gene TRBV5-1, with unresolved D. The germline V gene has CDR1 SGHRS and CDR2 YFSETQ. The CDR3 extends over 13 amino acids. Trimming took off 4 bases at V and 2 bases at J, with 9 bases between the two ends. The chain's CDR3 is CASSMTGNYGYTF. The DNA of the CDR3 is TGCGCCAGCAGCATGACGGGAAACTATGGCTACACCTTC.

The chain links TRBV5-4 to TRBJ2-2; 8 nucleotides line up with TRBD2. Germline V gene data show CDR1 as SGHNT and CDR2 as YYREEE (reference sequence). V gave up 0 bases and J gave up 8 bases; unmatched junction bases: 21. The CDR3 is 20 residues long. This chain's CDR3 is CASSLGTSPSGRALAGELFF. The CDR3 nucleotides read TGTGCCAGCAGCTTGGGGACCTCCCCCTCCGGGAGGGCCTTAGCGGGGGAGCTGTTTTTT. Full variable domain (outside the CDR3, taken from reference TRBV5-4 and TRBJ2-2): ETGVTQSPTHLIKTRGQQVTLRCSSQSGHNTVSWYQQALGQGPQFIFQYYREEENGRGNFPPRFSGLQFPNYSSELNVNALELDDSALYLCASSLGTSPSGRALAGELFFGEGSRLTVL.

This sequence joins TRBV6-6 and TRBJ1-5; the D gene is possibly TRBD1 (5 bases). Germline lookup yields CDR1 MNHNY and CDR2 SVGAGI (reference sequence). V was shortened by 2 bases and J by 4 bases, with 12 bases between the two germline ends. This CDR3 is built from 15 residues. The CDR3: CASSYPDTVNQPQHF. The CDR3 DNA is TGTGCCAGCAGTTACCCGGACACGGTAAATCAGCCCCAGCATTTT.

This clone was recorded only once. V gene TRBV5-1 combines with J gene TRBJ2-1; no firm D call. The CDR3 loop spans 13 amino acids. CDR1 and CDR2 (germline): SGHRS, YFSETQ. With 1 base removed from V and 6 bases from J, the gap between germline ends came to 8 bases. Here the CDR3 reads CASSLSRPNEQFF. The CDR3 nucleotides are TGCGCCAGCAGCTTGTCCAGGCCCAATGAGCAGTTCTTC.

V and J are TRBV3-1 (or the pseudogene TRBV3-2) and TRBJ2-3, with 14 bases matching TRBD2. Germline V lookup: CDR1 LGHDT, CDR2 YNNKEL (reference sequence). The CDR3 is made up of 17 amino acids. The J segment lost 0 bases and the V segment lost 4 bases, leaving 3 bases of the junction unmatched. CDR3 in DNA: TGTGCCAGCAGCCCGACTAGCGGGAGGGTTAGCACAGATACGCAGTATTTT. Translating it yields CASSPTSGRVSTDTQYF.

The chain uses TRBV6-2 or TRBV6-3 and TRBJ1-1, with 9 bases identical to TRBD1. This CDR3 comprises 17 residues. The V gene end was trimmed by 6 bases and the J gene end by 1 base; junction bases not matched to a gene: 12. Germline CDR1 reads MNHEY; CDR2 reads SVGEGT. The CDR3 region is CASSDNRDRGKNTEAFF. As DNA, the CDR3 is TGTGCCAGCAGCGACAATCGTGACAGGGGGAAGAACACTGAAGCTTTCTTT.

A few counts support this clone. The chain uses TRBV3-1 (or the pseudogene TRBV3-2) and TRBJ2-1; 10 positions match TRBD2. CDR3 length equals 18 residues. The V gene's germline CDR1 is LGHDT and CDR2 YNNKEL (reference sequence). Germline trimming cut 4 bases from V and 0 bases from J; bases unmatched to any gene: 9. CDR3 sequence (DNA): TGTGCCAGCAGCCCCCGGACTAGCGGTGTCAGCTCCTACAATGAGCAGTTCTTC. Translated: CASSPRTSGVSSYNEQFF.